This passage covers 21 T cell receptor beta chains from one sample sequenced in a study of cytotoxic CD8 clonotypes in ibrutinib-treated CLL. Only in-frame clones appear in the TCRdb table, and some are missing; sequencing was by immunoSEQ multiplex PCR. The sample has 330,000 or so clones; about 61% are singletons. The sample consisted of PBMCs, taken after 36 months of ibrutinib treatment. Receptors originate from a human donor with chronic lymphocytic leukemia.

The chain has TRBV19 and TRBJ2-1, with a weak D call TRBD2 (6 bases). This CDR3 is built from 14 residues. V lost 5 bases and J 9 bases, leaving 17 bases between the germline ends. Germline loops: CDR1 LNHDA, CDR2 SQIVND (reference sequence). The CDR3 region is CASSPSSVGSEQFF. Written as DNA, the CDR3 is TGTGCCAGTAGTCCTTCTAGCGTTGGGAGTGAGCAGTTCTTC.

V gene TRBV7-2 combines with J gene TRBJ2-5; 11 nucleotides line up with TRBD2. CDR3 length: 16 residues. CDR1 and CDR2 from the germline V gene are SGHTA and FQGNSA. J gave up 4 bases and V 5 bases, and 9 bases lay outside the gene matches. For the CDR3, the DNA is TGTGCCAGCAGCCCGTTAGCGGGAGGGAACGCAGAGACCCAGTACTTC. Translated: CASSPLAGGNAETQYF.

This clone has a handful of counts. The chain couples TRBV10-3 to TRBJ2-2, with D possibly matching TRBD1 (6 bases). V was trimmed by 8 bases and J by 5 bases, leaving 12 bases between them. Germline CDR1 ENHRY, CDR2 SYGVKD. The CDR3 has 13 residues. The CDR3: CAIPGQITGELFF. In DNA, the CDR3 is TGTGCCATCCCGGGACAAATAACCGGGGAGCTGTTTTTT.

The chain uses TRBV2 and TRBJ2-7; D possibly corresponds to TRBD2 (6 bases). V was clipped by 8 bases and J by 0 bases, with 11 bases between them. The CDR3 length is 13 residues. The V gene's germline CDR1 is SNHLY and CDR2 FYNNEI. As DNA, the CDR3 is TGTGCCAGCGGTGGCGGGGACTCCTACGAGCAGTACTTC. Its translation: CASGGGDSYEQYF.

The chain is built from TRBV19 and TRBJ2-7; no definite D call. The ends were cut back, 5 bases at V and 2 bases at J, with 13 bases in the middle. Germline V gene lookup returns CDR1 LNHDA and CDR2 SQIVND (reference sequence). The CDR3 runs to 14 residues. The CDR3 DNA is TGTGCCAGTAGTTTACACATTAACACCTACGAGCAGTACTTC. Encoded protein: CASSLHINTYEQYF.

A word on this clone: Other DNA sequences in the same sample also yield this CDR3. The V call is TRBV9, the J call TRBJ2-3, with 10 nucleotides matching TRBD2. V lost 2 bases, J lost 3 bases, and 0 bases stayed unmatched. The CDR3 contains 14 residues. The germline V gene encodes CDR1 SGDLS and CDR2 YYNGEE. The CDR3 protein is CASSVSGGTDTQYF. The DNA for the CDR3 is TGTGCCAGCAGCGTTAGCGGGGGGACAGATACGCAGTATTTT.

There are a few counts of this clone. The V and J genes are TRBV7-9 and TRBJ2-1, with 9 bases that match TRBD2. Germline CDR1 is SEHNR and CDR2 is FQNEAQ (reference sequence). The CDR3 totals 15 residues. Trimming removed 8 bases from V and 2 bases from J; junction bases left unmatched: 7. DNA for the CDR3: TGTGCCAGCTCCGGAGCGGGAGGAGCCTACAATGAGCAGTTCTTC. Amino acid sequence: CASSGAGGAYNEQFF.

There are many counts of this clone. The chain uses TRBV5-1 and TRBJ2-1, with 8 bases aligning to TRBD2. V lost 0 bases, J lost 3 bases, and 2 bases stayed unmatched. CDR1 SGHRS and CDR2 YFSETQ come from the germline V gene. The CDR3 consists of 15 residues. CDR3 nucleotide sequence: TGCGCCAGCAGCTTGGGGGGACTAGTCTACAATGAGCAGTTCTTC. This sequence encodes CASSLGGLVYNEQFF.

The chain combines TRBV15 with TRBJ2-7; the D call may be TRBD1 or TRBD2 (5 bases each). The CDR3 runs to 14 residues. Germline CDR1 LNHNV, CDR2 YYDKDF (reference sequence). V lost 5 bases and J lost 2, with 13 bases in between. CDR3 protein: CATSGDGKPYEQYF. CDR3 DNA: TGTGCCACCAGCGGGGACGGAAAACCCTACGAGCAGTACTTC.

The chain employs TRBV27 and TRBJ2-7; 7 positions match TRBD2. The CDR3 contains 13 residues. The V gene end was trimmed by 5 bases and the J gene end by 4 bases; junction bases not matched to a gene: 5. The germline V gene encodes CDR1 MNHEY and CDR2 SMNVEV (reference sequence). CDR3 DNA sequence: TGTGCCAGCAGTGAGCGGGGATCTTACGAGCAGTACTTC. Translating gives CASSERGSYEQYF.

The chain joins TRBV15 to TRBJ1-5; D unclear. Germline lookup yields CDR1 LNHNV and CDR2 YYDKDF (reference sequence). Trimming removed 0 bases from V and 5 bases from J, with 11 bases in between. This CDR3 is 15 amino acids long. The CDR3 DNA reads TGTGCCACCAGCAGAGATCACCAGACCGATCAGCCCCAGCATTTT. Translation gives CATSRDHQTDQPQHF.

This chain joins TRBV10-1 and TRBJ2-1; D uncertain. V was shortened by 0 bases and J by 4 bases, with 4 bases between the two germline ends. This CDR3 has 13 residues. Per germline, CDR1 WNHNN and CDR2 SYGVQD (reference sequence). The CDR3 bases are TGCGCCAGCAGTGAGTCGGGGTACAATGAGCAGTTCTTC. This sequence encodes CASSESGYNEQFF.

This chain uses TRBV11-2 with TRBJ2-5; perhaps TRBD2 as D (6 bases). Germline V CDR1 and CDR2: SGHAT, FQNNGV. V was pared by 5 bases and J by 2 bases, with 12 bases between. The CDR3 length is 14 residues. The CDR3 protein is CASSLGLTQETQYF. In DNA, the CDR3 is TGTGCCAGCAGCCTGGGACTGACTCAAGAGACCCAGTACTTC.

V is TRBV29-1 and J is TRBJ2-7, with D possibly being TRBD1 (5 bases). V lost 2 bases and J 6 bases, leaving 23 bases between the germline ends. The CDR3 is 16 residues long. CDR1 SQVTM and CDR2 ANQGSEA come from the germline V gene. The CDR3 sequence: CSVELAGAARFPEQYF. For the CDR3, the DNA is TGCAGCGTTGAATTAGCTGGGGCAGCCCGGTTCCCCGAGCAGTACTTC.

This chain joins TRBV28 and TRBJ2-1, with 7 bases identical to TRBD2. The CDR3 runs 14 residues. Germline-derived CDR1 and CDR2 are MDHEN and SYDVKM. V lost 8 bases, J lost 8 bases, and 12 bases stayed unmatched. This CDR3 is CASVPGGPLDEQFF. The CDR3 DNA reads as TGTGCCAGCGTTCCGGGAGGACCCCTCGATGAGCAGTTCTTC. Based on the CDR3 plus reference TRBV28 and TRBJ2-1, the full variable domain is DVKVTQSSRYLVKRTGEKVFLECVQDMDHENMFWYRQDPGLGLRLIYFSYDVKMKEKGDIPEGYSVSREKKERFSLILESASTNQTSMYLCASVPGGPLDEQFFGPGTRLTVL.

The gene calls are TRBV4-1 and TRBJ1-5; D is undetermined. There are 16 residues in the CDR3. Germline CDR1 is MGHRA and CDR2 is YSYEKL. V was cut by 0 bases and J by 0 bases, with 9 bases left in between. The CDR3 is CASSQDTADSNQPQHF. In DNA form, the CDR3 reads TGCGCCAGCAGCCAAGATACTGCGGATAGCAATCAGCCCCAGCATTTT.

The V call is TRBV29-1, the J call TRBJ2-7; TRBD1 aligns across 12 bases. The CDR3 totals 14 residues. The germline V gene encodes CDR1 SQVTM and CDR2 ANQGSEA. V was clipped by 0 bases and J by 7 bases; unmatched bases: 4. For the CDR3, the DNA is TGCAGCGTTGAAGATGGGACAGGGGGCGATGAGCAGTACTTC. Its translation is CSVEDGTGGDEQYF.

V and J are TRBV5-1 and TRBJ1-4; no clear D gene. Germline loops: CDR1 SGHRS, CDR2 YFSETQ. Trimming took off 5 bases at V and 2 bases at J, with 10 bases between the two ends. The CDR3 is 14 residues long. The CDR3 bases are TGCGCCAGCAGGATACAAGCGACTAATGAAAAACTGTTTTTT. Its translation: CASRIQATNEKLFF.

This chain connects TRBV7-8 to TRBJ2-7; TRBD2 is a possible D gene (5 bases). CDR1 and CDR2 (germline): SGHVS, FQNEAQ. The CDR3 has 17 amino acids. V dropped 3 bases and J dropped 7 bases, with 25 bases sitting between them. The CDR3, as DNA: TGTGCCAGCAGCTTGATTTTTCTGAACGGACCCTCGGGGGAGCAGTACTTC. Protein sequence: CASSLIFLNGPSGEQYF.

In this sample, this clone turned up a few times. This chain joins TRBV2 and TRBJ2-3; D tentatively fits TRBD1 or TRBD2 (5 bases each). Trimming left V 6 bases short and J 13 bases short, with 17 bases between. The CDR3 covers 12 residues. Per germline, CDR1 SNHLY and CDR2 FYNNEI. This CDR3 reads CASRLPGAWEYF. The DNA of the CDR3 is TGTGCCAGCAGACTCCCCGGGGCCTGGGAGTATTTT.

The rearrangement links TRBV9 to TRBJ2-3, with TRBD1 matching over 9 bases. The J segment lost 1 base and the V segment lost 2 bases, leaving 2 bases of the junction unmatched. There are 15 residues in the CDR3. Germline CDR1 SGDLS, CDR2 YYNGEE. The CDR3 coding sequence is TGTGCCAGCAGCGTGGGGACAGGGCGCACAGATACGCAGTATTTT. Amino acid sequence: CASSVGTGRTDTQYF.